This TCR beta chain came from a study of OX40 agonist ivuxolimab in advanced cancers. Across the whole study: A history of anti-PD-1, anti-PD-L1 or anti-CTLA-4 therapy was acceptable, and approximately 41% had some. Three patients responded partially, comprising one with hepatocellular carcinoma and two with cutaneous melanoma. Study-wide results and limits: At 0.1 to 3.0 mg/kg, CD4+ and CD8+ blood T cells expanded clonally by week 6. Mean expanded clone counts were higher in CD8+ than CD4+ T cells.

The data were produced by immunoSEQ multiplex PCR, yet TCRdb's version contains in-frame clones alone and is incomplete. The data show tens of thousands of clones, with around nine tenths seen just once and 26% held by the top ten. This clone has a handful of counts. Antigen specificity is unknown. CDR1 LNHDA and CDR2 SQIVND come from the germline V gene (reference sequence). V was shortened by 7 bases and J by 5 bases, with 14 bases between the two germline ends. The CDR3 totals 13 residues. This specimen consisted of CD4+ or CD8+ T cells sorted from blood, obtained in a trial of the OX40 agonist ivuxolimab. The TCR originated in an adult with an advanced solid tumor such as melanoma, head and neck, liver or kidney cancer. This chain connects TRBV19 to TRBJ1-1; a weak D match, TRBD1 (5 bases). This CDR3 reads CASTPRGWTEAFF. The CDR3 DNA reads as TGTGCCAGTACCCCTCGGGGGTGGACTGAAGCTTTCTTT. Together with reference TRBV19 and TRBJ1-1, the CDR3 gives the full variable domain: DGGITQSPKYLFRKEGQNVTLSCEQNLNHDAMYWYRQDPGQGLRLIYYSQIVNDFQKGDIAEGYSVSREKKESFPLTVTSAQKNPTAFYLCASTPRGWTEAFFGQGTRLTVV.